What follows are 22 T cell receptor beta chains derived from one specimen sequenced in a study of neoadjuvant nivolumab and ipilimumab in lung cancer. Only in-frame clones appear in the TCRdb table, and some are missing; sequencing was by immunoSEQ multiplex PCR. The sample holds thousands of clones, about four fifths seen once. The specimen comprised adjacent normal lung tissue, sampled after neoadjuvant nivolumab, alone or with ipilimumab, at or shortly before surgery. The receptors originated from an adult with non-small cell lung cancer.

The gene calls are TRBV29-1 and TRBJ2-1, with D perhaps given as TRBD1 or TRBD2 (5 bases each). The germline gives CDR1 SQVTM, CDR2 ANQGSEA. There are 12 residues in the CDR3. V was shortened by 7 bases and J by 13 bases, with 20 bases between the two germline ends. The CDR3 loop is CSASAQGAIQFF. For the CDR3, the DNA is TGCAGCGCCTCCGCCCAGGGAGCAATTCAGTTCTTC.

This chain links TRBV6-5 with TRBJ2-7; TRBD1 or TRBD2 may be the D gene (6 bases each). Germline V CDR1 and CDR2: MNHEY, SVGAGI. With 4 bases removed from V and 0 bases from J, the gap between germline ends came to 13 bases. The length of the CDR3 is 15 residues. The CDR3 here is CASSLGGMGSYEQYF. DNA for the CDR3: TGTGCCAGCAGTTTAGGGGGGATGGGCTCCTACGAGCAGTACTTC.

V and J are TRBV19 and TRBJ2-2; D call uncertain. Germline-derived CDR1 and CDR2 are LNHDA and SQIVND (reference sequence). This CDR3 is built from 16 residues. Trimming shortened V by 5 bases and J by 4 bases, and 17 bases separated the two germline ends. CDR3 residues: CASSASSRSGTGELFF. The CDR3 DNA follows: TGTGCCAGTAGTGCCTCCTCAAGATCGGGCACCGGGGAGCTGTTTTTT.

This chain joins TRBV30 and TRBJ2-2; D is undetermined. CDR3 length: 14 amino acids. Germline lookup yields CDR1 GTSNPN and CDR2 SVGIG (reference sequence). The V end lost 0 bases, the J end lost 5 bases, and 10 bases lay between the germline ends. This CDR3 is CAWSVGRLTGELFF. CDR3 DNA: TGTGCCTGGAGTGTAGGACGGCTGACCGGGGAGCTGTTTTTT.

This clone was counted only a few times. This chain uses TRBV28 with TRBJ2-7; possibly TRBD1 or TRBD2 for D (5 bases each). Germline CDR1 and CDR2: MDHEN and SYDVKM. V shed 5 bases and J shed 2 bases, with 13 bases lying between them. The CDR3 is 14 amino acids. The CDR3 is CASSALRGPYEQYF. Written as DNA, the CDR3 is TGTGCCAGCAGTGCCCTTAGGGGACCCTACGAGCAGTACTTC.

V gene TRBV10-1 combines with J gene TRBJ1-6; D is possibly TRBD1 (6 bases). Germline V gives CDR1 WNHNN, CDR2 SYGVQD (reference sequence). This CDR3 spans 14 amino acids. Trimming left V 6 bases short and J 9 bases short, with 15 bases between. Written as DNA, the CDR3 is TGCGCCAGCAGGGGACCGGGACACCCTTCACCCCTCCACTTT. It translates to CASRGPGHPSPLHF.

V usage is TRBV7-2 and J usage is TRBJ2-3, with D unclear. Germline CDR1 and CDR2: SGHTA and FQGNSA. Trimming left V 5 bases short and J 4 bases short, with 10 bases between. The CDR3 has 13 amino acids. CDR3 nucleotides: TGTGCCAGCAGCCCAGAGCTCCCAGATACGCAGTATTTT. This translates into CASSPELPDTQYF.

V is TRBV29-1 and J is TRBJ2-1; tentatively, D is TRBD2 (7 bases). The CDR3 contains 12 residues. The V end was cut by 6 bases, the J end by 10 bases, with 16 bases between. Germline V CDR1 and CDR2: SQVTM, ANQGSEA. As DNA, the CDR3 is TGCAGCGTCGCCCCAGGGAGGGGGGAGCAGTTCTTC. Translated, it gives CSVAPGRGEQFF.

Written as DNA, the CDR3 is TGTGCCGGGGGGGAGGGCAATCAGCCCCAGCATTTT. Translated: CAGGEGNQPQHF. The V and J genes are TRBV7-9 and TRBJ1-5; D perhaps matches TRBD1 (5 bases). V lost 11 bases and J 2 bases, leaving 10 bases between the germline ends. From germline, CDR1 is SEHNR and CDR2 FQNEAQ (reference sequence). The CDR3 totals 12 residues.

The chain links TRBV27 to TRBJ1-6, with a possible D match to TRBD1 (5 bases). The CDR3 is made up of 15 amino acids. Trimming took off 5 bases at V and 10 bases at J, with 18 bases between the two ends. Germline lookup yields CDR1 MNHEY and CDR2 SMNVEV (reference sequence). CDR3 DNA sequence: TGTGCCAGCAGTCTCCGGGACGCTCGGCCCTCACCCCTCCACTTT. This gives the protein CASSLRDARPSPLHF.

V gene TRBV11-2 combines with J gene TRBJ2-1, with 10 nucleotides matching TRBD1. V lost 4 bases to trimming and J lost 8 bases; unmatched junction nucleotides: 8. The CDR3 totals 15 residues. Germline V CDR1 and CDR2: SGHAT, FQNNGV. The CDR3 sequence is CASSSPGTGVHEQFF. CDR3 in DNA: TGTGCCAGCAGCTCGCCCGGGACAGGGGTCCATGAGCAGTTCTTC.

This clone showed up just once. Written as DNA, the CDR3 is TGTGCCAGCAGTTACTGGGACAGGGGTACAGATACGCAGTATTTT. It is translated as CASSYWDRGTDTQYF. The V call is TRBV6-6, the J call TRBJ2-3; 10 bases align to TRBD1. The CDR3 sequence is 15 residues long. The germline V gene has CDR1 MNHNY and CDR2 SVGAGI (reference sequence). V shed 1 base and J 3 bases; nucleotides not matched to a gene: 1.

The chain recombines TRBV6-1 with TRBJ1-2, with 8 nucleotides matching TRBD1. The trim removed 2 bases at V and 8 bases at J, leaving 4 bases unmatched. Germline V lookup: CDR1 MNHNS, CDR2 SASEGT. The CDR3 runs 13 residues. CDR3 in amino acids: CASSESGGVGYTF. The CDR3 nucleotides read TGTGCCAGCAGTGAATCAGGGGGCGTCGGCTACACCTTC.

The chain joins TRBV15 to TRBJ2-1; a weak D match, TRBD2 (5 bases). Germline loops: CDR1 LNHNV, CDR2 YYDKDF (reference sequence). Deletions cut 5 bases from V and 9 bases from J, with 20 bases between. The CDR3 is made up of 15 amino acids. CDR3 DNA: TGTGCCACCAGCTACGAAGCTCCCGGGAAGGGTGAGCAGTTCTTC. It translates to CATSYEAPGKGEQFF.

The table lists this clone with a count of one. The CDR3 region has the DNA TGTGCCACCAGCCAAACAGGTCACAACGCCTACGAGCAGTACTTC. Translated: CATSQTGHNAYEQYF. The genes are TRBV15 and TRBJ2-7, with D perhaps TRBD1 (5 bases). The ends were cut back, 5 bases at V and 2 bases at J, with 16 bases in the middle. CDR1 and CDR2 from the germline V gene are LNHNV and YYDKDF (reference sequence). The CDR3 length is 15 residues.

J is TRBJ2-7 and V is TRBV7-2; 10 bases align to TRBD1. Trimming at V came to 5 bases and at J to 5 bases, leaving 9 bases not matched to a gene. Looked up from germline, CDR1 is SGHTA and CDR2 is FQGNSA. This CDR3 spans 15 amino acids. The CDR3 DNA is TGTGCCAGCAGCCTACCACCGGGACAGGGGAACGAGCAGTACTTC. Its translation is CASSLPPGQGNEQYF.

This clone was counted only a few times. The sample carries other DNA sequences with the same CDR3. V usage is TRBV29-1 and J usage is TRBJ2-7, with D possibly TRBD1 on 5 matching bases. Per the germline V gene, CDR1 is SQVTM and CDR2 is ANQGSEA. Trimming stripped 0 bases from V and 3 bases from J, with 12 bases between. The length of the CDR3 is 14 residues. The CDR3 sequence: CSVEDQGTGYEQYF. The CDR3 DNA is TGCAGCGTTGAAGATCAGGGAACCGGCTACGAGCAGTACTTC.

The CDR3: CASSPGFSRHYEQYF. DNA for the CDR3: TGTGCCAGCAGCCCCGGGTTTTCGAGGCACTACGAGCAGTACTTC. This chain links TRBV6-5 with TRBJ2-7, with D unclear. The V and J ends lost 6 bases and 3 bases respectively, with 18 bases between them. Per the germline V gene, CDR1 is MNHEY and CDR2 is SVGAGI. CDR3 length: 15 amino acids.

This CDR3 reads CASSPASGTGYF. For the CDR3, the DNA is TGTGCCAGCAGCCCAGCTTCAGGGACAGGGTACTTC. The chain uses TRBV11-2 and TRBJ2-7; TRBD1 matches 8 bases. The CDR3 consists of 12 residues. CDR1 SGHAT and CDR2 FQNNGV come from the germline V gene. J lost 12 bases, V lost 5 bases, and 9 bases had no gene match.

The chain carries TRBV9 and TRBJ2-7, with unresolved D. The CDR3 contains 14 residues. Trimming cost V 2 bases and J 2 bases, with 11 bases left between them. CDR1 is SGDLS and CDR2 is YYNGEE in the germline V gene. The CDR3 DNA follows: TGTGCCAGCAGCGTGGAAAGGTTTGCCTACGAGCAGTACTTC. Protein sequence: CASSVERFAYEQYF.

This clone appeared a few times. The junction shows a germline mismatch at one end, possibly a read error. The chain links TRBV7-7 to TRBJ2-7; weak D call: TRBD1 (5 bases). This CDR3 spans 14 amino acids. Per germline, CDR1 SSHAT and CDR2 FNYEAQ (reference sequence). CDR3 in DNA: TGTGCTAGCAGCTTATACCAGGGTTCCTACGAGCAGTACTTC. It yields the protein CASSLYQGSYEQYF.

J is TRBJ2-3 and V is TRBV5-1, with 11 bases identical to TRBD2. The length of the CDR3 is 16 residues. The V gene's germline CDR1 is SGHRS and CDR2 YFSETQ. V shed 3 bases, J shed 0 bases, and the junction held 3 bases outside the gene matches. CDR3 protein: CASSSGTSGSTDTQYF. CDR3 DNA sequence: TGCGCCAGCAGCTCTGGGACTAGCGGAAGCACAGATACGCAGTATTTT. The complete variable domain, with remaining parts taken from reference TRBV5-1 and TRBJ2-3, reads KAGVTQTPRYLIKTRGQQVTLSCSPISGHRSVSWYQQTPGQGLQFLFEYFSETQRNKGNFPGRFSGRQFSNSRSEMNVSTLELGDSALYLCASSSGTSGSTDTQYFGPGTRLTVL.